This is a list of T cell receptor beta chains from one sample in a study of blood T cell repertoires in COVID-19. TCRdb keeps only in-frame clones here, not all; method: immunoSEQ multiplex PCR. The profile shows roughly 460,000 clones, 70% to 90% of them singletons. What was sequenced was peripheral blood. The receptors were gathered from a man aged 18 to 35 with COVID-19, enrolled during active disease. CDR3s include the opening cysteine and the closing phenylalanine or tryptophan. A D gene is named only where the DNA matches it firmly. Clone size is stated in some rows and not others, as once, few, many or a class when expanded.

V gene	D gene	clone size	J gene	CDR3 protein	CDR3 DNA
TRBV29-1	-	-	TRBJ2-5	CSVEDPVETQYF	TGCAGCGTTGAAGATCCAGTTGAGACCCAGTACTTC
TRBV5-1	TRBD2	-	TRBJ2-5	CASSLEGLAIETQYF	TGCGCCAGCAGCTTGGAGGGACTAGCGATAGAGACCCAGTACTTC
TRBV12-5	TRBD2	-	TRBJ2-3	CASGPGTSGETDTQYF	TGTGCTAGTGGCCCCGGGACTAGCGGGGAAACAGATACGCAGTATTTT
TRBV7-9	-	-	TRBJ2-7	CASSTTGKFDEQYF	TGTGCCAGCAGCACCACAGGGAAGTTCGACGAGCAGTACTTC
TRBV11-2	-	-	TRBJ2-3	CASSQQPGATDTQYF	TGTGCCAGCAGCCAACAACCGGGAGCCACAGATACGCAGTATTTT
TRBV19	TRBD2	-	TRBJ2-2	CASYAGTSLNTGELFF	TGTGCCAGCTACGCCGGGACTAGCCTCAACACCGGGGAGCTGTTTTTT
TRBV10-3	TRBD1	-	TRBJ1-2	CAISRDSNFYTF	TGTGCCATCAGCCGGGACAGCAACTTCTACACCTTC
TRBV11-2	-	-	TRBJ2-3	CASSTALSTDTQYF	TGTGCCAGCAGCACAGCCCTTAGCACAGATACGCAGTATTTT
TRBV12-5	-	-	TRBJ2-7	CASGLPGTGAYEQYF	TGTGCTAGTGGTTTGCCAGGGACGGGAGCCTACGAGCAGTACTTC
TRBV14	TRBD2	-	TRBJ2-1	CASSRAPSGGLDEQFF	TGTGCCAGCAGCCGAGCCCCTAGCGGGGGGCTGGATGAGCAGTTCTTC
TRBV7-2	TRBD2	-	TRBJ2-5	CASSLGTSFQETQYF	TGTGCCAGCAGCTTAGGGACTAGTTTCCAAGAGACCCAGTACTTC
TRBV29-1	-	-	TRBJ2-6	CSVEDHWAANSGANVLTF	TGCAGCGTTGAAGATCATTGGGCCGCAAACTCTGGGGCCAACGTCCTGACTTTC
TRBV7-9	TRBD2	-	TRBJ2-1	CASRDGTSGHNEQFF	TGTGCCAGCAGGGACGGGACTAGCGGACACAATGAGCAGTTCTTC
TRBV19	-	-	TRBJ1-2	CASSTGYGYTF	TGTGCCAGTAGTACAGGCTATGGCTACACCTTC
TRBV24-1	-	-	TRBJ2-3	CATSWGESTDTQYF	TGTGCCACCAGTTGGGGGGAAAGCACAGATACGCAGTATTTT
TRBV29-1	-	-	TRBJ1-4	CSVGGGFNEKLFF	TGCAGCGTTGGGGGGGGCTTTAATGAAAAACTGTTTTTT
TRBV6-1	TRBD1	-	TRBJ1-4	CASSEFQGAEEKLFF	TGTGCCAGCAGTGAGTTCCAGGGGGCAGAGGAAAAACTGTTTTTT
TRBV5-6	-	-	TRBJ1-2	CASSLTGLAAGYTF	TGTGCCAGCAGCTTGACGGGGTTAGCGGCTGGCTACACCTTC
TRBV5-6	TRBD1	-	TRBJ1-4	CASSAGRTGEGEKLFF	TGTGCCAGCAGCGCGGGAAGGACAGGGGAGGGTGAAAAACTGTTTTTT
TRBV6-1	-	-	TRBJ1-2	CASSEGWDIGFF	TGTGCCAGCAGTGAAGGCTGGGACATCGGGTTCTTC
TRBV6-6	TRBD1	-	TRBJ1-2	CATEGQGVPYGYTF	TGTGCCACCGAGGGACAGGGGGTCCCCTATGGCTACACCTTC
TRBV5-1	-	-	TRBJ2-7	CASSGVIGNDEQYF	TGCGCCAGCAGCGGGGTCATCGGGAACGACGAGCAGTACTTC
TRBV29-1	-	-	TRBJ1-1	CSVCPLLTDGTEAFF	TGCAGCGTTTGCCCCCTACTGACAGACGGCACTGAAGCTTTCTTT
TRBV2	-	-	TRBJ2-1	CASSLSAGSYNEQFF	TGTGCCAGCAGCCTCTCAGCGGGCTCCTACAATGAGCAGTTCTTC
TRBV5-3	TRBD1	-	TRBJ2-2	CARSGKQGGSSTGELFF	TGTGCCAGAAGCGGAAAACAGGGGGGAAGTAGCACCGGGGAGCTGTTTTTT
TRBV6-5	-	-	TRBJ2-2	CASRRDRQSTGELFF	TGTGCCAGCAGGCGCGATAGACAGTCAACCGGGGAGCTGTTTTTT
TRBV27	-	-	TRBJ1-6	CASSYREDSPLHF	TGTGCCAGCAGTTACAGGGAAGATTCACCCCTCCACTTT
TRBV11-3	-	-	TRBJ1-6	CASSLGRDSPLHF	TGTGCCAGCAGCTTAGGCAGGGATTCACCCCTCCACTTT
TRBV21-1	-	few	TRBJ2-2	CASRAGGVGELFF	TGTGCCAGCAGGGCAGGGGGTGTGGGGGAGCTGTTTTTT